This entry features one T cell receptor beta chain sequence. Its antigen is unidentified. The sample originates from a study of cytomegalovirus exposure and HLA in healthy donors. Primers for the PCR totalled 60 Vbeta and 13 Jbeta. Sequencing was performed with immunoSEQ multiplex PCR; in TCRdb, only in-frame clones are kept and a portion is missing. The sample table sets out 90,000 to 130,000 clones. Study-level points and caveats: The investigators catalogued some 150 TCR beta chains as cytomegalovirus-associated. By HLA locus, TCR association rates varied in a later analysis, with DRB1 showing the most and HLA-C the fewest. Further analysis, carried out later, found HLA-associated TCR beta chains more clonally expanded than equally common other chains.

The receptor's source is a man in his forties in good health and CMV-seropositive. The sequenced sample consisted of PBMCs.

For the CDR3, the DNA is TGTGCCAGCACCCCGACTAGCGGGGAATCGAACACCGGGGAGCTGTTTTTT. This gives the protein CASTPTSGESNTGELFF. The genes are TRBV7-9 and TRBJ2-2; 11 bases align to TRBD2. This CDR3 contains 17 residues. With V trimmed by 7 bases and J by 0 bases, 7 bases remained unmatched. Germline-derived CDR1 and CDR2 are SEHNR and FQNEAQ (reference sequence).